Following are 27 T cell receptor beta chains from one sample sequenced in a study of tumor-infiltrating lymphocytes in primary liver carcinoma. For blood RNA, unsorted whole blood served as the source, and germline DNA was extracted too. A primer in the constant region served to generate TCR beta cDNA from 500 ng of total RNA. A slightly modified ARM-PCR protocol with three nested multiplex PCR rounds produced these TCR beta libraries. The first two PCR rounds used TRBV1-TRBV30 forward primers with a C-beta reverse primer, about 10 cycles each. In TCRdb, the multiplex PCR reads were re-called with MiXCR into one record per CDR3 protein. Among fewer than 350,000 distinct CDR3 sequences listed, about 65% were seen once. Sequenced sample: peripheral blood. The receptor set was obtained from a man aged 35 to 55 with primary liver carcinoma and hepatitis B virus infection.

The chain couples TRBV20-1 to TRBJ1-1, with a tentative D call TRBD1 (5 bases). With 5 bases removed from V and 1 base from J, the gap between germline ends came to 8 bases. CDR1 and CDR2 from the germline V gene are DFQATT and SNEGSKA (reference sequence). The CDR3 extends over 12 amino acids. The CDR3 protein is CSALGQNTEAFF. CDR3 nucleotides: TGCAGTGCTCTTGGACAGAACACTGAAGCTTTCTTT.

This clonotype was seen more than once but under ten times. The rearrangement links TRBV5-1 to TRBJ2-7; the D gene is possibly TRBD1 (5 bases). Trimming left V 0 bases short and J 0 bases short, with 7 bases between. This CDR3 is built from 14 residues. The V gene's germline CDR1 is SGHRS and CDR2 YFSETQ. CDR3 amino acids: CASSLGQFSYEQYF. The CDR3 nucleotides are TGCGCCAGCAGCTTGGGACAGTTCTCCTACGAGCAGTACTTC.

The table lists this clonotype with a count of one. The chain carries TRBV11-2 and TRBJ2-1; D remains unclear. CDR1 SGHAT and CDR2 FQNNGV come from the germline V gene. Trimming took off 5 bases at V and 7 bases at J, with 15 bases between the two ends. The CDR3 loop spans 14 amino acids. CDR3 DNA sequence: TGTGCCAGCAGCCAAGAATTGGGGAAGAATGAGCAGTTCTTC. Translating it yields CASSQELGKNEQFF.

Note on this clonotype: Germline and junction disagree at one end, which may indicate a read error. The V gene is TRBV11-2, the J gene TRBJ1-5, with D maybe TRBD1 (6 bases). CDR3 length: 13 amino acids. Germline CDR1 is SGHAT and CDR2 is FQNNGV. CDR3 in amino acids: CTSSPGTNQPQNF. CDR3 bases: TGTACCAGCAGTCCGGGGACAAATCAGCCCCAGAATTTT.

About this clonotype itself: A read error may be the cause here, since a much bigger clone is one base away. V and J are TRBV10-2 and TRBJ2-7; D call uncertain. Looked up from germline, CDR1 is WSHSY and CDR2 is SAAADI. The CDR3 spans 15 residues. CDR3 DNA: TGCGGCAGCAATAGCCCGGCACGCGGCCTCTACGAGCAGTACTTC. Translating gives CGSNSPARGLYEQYF.

This clonotype was observed many times. The rearrangement uses TRBV6-1 and TRBJ1-2; tentatively, D is TRBD1 (5 bases). This CDR3 is 11 amino acids long. Trimming pared 11 bases from V and 2 bases from J, leaving 9 bases between. The V gene's germline CDR1 is MNHNS and CDR2 SASEGT. The CDR3 DNA reads TGTGCCGCGAGACAGAACTATGGCTACACCTTC. Translating it yields CAARQNYGYTF.

In its sample, this clonotype was seen a few times. This clone may be a read error of a much larger clone one base away. This CDR3 is missing its conserved last phenylalanine or tryptophan, likely due to a read error. This rearrangement joins TRBV6-5 to TRBJ2-5; 10 bases line up with TRBD2. In germline, CDR1 is MNHEY, CDR2 SVGAGI. With V trimmed by 6 bases and J by 4 bases, 11 bases remained unmatched. The CDR3 is 16 residues long. DNA of the CDR3: TGTGCCAGCAGCCAGACTAGCGGGCTTCTTGGAGAGACCCAGTACCTC. Translated: CASSQTSGLLGETQYL.

This clonotype was picked up many times. The CDR3 sequence: CASSSTRRDTQYF. The CDR3 bases are TGTGCCAGCAGCTCCACCCGGAGGGATACGCAGTATTTT. The chain links TRBV6-5 to TRBJ2-3; D is perhaps TRBD2 (5 bases). In germline, CDR1 is MNHEY, CDR2 SVGAGI. With 6 bases removed from V and 6 bases from J, the gap between germline ends came to 13 bases. The CDR3 length is 13 residues.

On this clonotype itself: An end of the junction differs from the germline gene, which may be a read error. The chain uses TRBV6-1 and TRBJ2-3, with D possibly being TRBD2 (6 bases). CDR1 and CDR2 from the germline V gene are MNHNS and SASEGT. This CDR3 region has 15 residues. For the CDR3, the DNA is TGTGCCAGCAGCCTCTCGGGGGAGGCAGCAGATACGCGGTATTTT. Its translation: CASSLSGEAADTRYF.

V usage is TRBV2 and J usage is TRBJ2-7; TRBD2 aligns across 7 bases. The CDR3 runs to 16 residues. The junction had 10 bases not matched to a gene; V was cut back by 3 bases and J by 2 bases. CDR1 SNHLY and CDR2 FYNNEI come from the germline V gene. In DNA, the CDR3 is TGTGCCAGCAGTGATTTAGCGGGTCGTTCCCCCTACGAGCAGTACTTC. It yields the protein CASSDLAGRSPYEQYF.

This clonotype was detected many times. The V and J genes are TRBV4-1 and TRBJ2-5, with 7 positions matching TRBD1. Germline loops: CDR1 MGHRA, CDR2 YSYEKL. V dropped 8 bases and J dropped 1; count of bases not matched to a gene: 13. The CDR3 is 16 amino acids. CDR3 bases: TGCGCCAGCGGGACCGGGACAGCGCTCGTCCAAGAGACCCAGTACTTC. Protein: CASGTGTALVQETQYF.

For this clonotype: This may be a read error: a much more frequent sequence differs by one nucleotide. The chain uses TRBV6-2 or TRBV6-3 and TRBJ2-3; 10 bases match TRBD2. The length of the CDR3 is 13 residues. Germline assignment: CDR1 MNHEY and CDR2 SVGEGT. The CDR3 here is CASKLAGTDTHYF. CDR3 sequence (DNA): TGTGCCAGCAAACTAGCGGGGACAGATACGCACTATTTT.

V is TRBV11-2 and J is TRBJ2-5; D remains ambiguous. CDR1 and CDR2 from the germline V gene are SGHAT and FQNNGV. V was clipped by 5 bases and J by 14 bases, with 18 bases between them. The CDR3 has 12 residues. In DNA, the CDR3 is TGTGCCAGCAGCCGAAGTGGTTACGAGCAATACTTC. It is translated as CASSRSGYEQYF.

Notes on this clonotype: A much larger clone sits a single nucleotide away, making a read error possible. The chain recombines TRBV10-3 with TRBJ1-6, with D unresolved. Germline V gene data show CDR1 as ENHRY and CDR2 as SYGVKD. The CDR3 runs 14 residues. The CDR3 sequence is CATNEPPGDSPPHF. DNA of the CDR3: TGTGCCACCAACGAGCCTCCCGGTGACTCACCCCCCCACTTT.

As concerns this clonotype: Germline is not matched at one junction end, which may reflect a read error. CDR3 coding DNA: TGTGCCAGCATCTTAGACGCGGGACAGCTCTTC. Translation gives CASILDAGQLF. This chain joins TRBV11-2 and TRBJ2-7, with a possible D match to TRBD1 (7 bases). Germline assignment: CDR1 SGHAT and CDR2 FQNNGV. CDR3 length equals 11 residues.

Worth noting for this clonotype: A much larger clone sits a single nucleotide away, making a read error possible. The chain has TRBV6-6 and TRBJ1-2; D may be TRBD1 (5 bases). Germline assignment: CDR1 MNHNY and CDR2 SVGAGI (reference sequence). Trimming removed 5 bases from V and 2 bases from J, with 12 bases in between. The CDR3 spans 14 residues. The CDR3 loop reads CASSNKRGNYGYTF. CDR3 sequence (DNA): TGTGCCAGCAGTAACAAGAGGGGAAACTATGGCTACACCTTC.

This clonotype was seen a handful of times. V and J are TRBV28 and TRBJ2-1; no clear D gene. This CDR3 is 14 amino acids long. Germline V gene data show CDR1 as MDHEN and CDR2 as SYDVKM. Trimming took 2 bases from V and 4 from J, leaving 9 bases between them. For the CDR3, the DNA is TGTGCCAGCAGTTTAGCGGAAATTTACAATGAGCAGTTCTTC. It specifies CASSLAEIYNEQFF.

A few counts support this clonotype. Possible read error: a much larger clone is one base away. The V call is TRBV4-2, the J call TRBJ2-2, with TRBD2 as a possible D gene (5 bases). Germline CDR1 LGHNA, CDR2 YNFKEQ. This CDR3 is 12 amino acids long. The CDR3 region is CASSQPTGELLF. Written as DNA, the CDR3 is TGTGCCAGCAGCCAACCCACCGGGGAGCTGTTGTTT.

This chain connects TRBV10-3 to TRBJ2-5; TRBD2 matches at 10 bases. The CDR3 spans 15 residues. Germline V gene lookup returns CDR1 ENHRY and CDR2 SYGVKD. The V segment lost 8 bases and the J segment 5 bases; nucleotides outside the gene matches: 11. The DNA of the CDR3 is TGTGCCATCGGTGCAGCGGGAGGGGATCGGGAGACCCAGTACTTC. It codes for CAIGAAGGDRETQYF.

The chain has TRBV10-3 and TRBJ1-2; D not certain. This CDR3 region has 14 residues. Germline V gene lookup returns CDR1 ENHRY and CDR2 SYGVKD. Trimming took 7 bases from V and 7 from J, leaving 19 bases between them. Here the CDR3 DNA reads TGTGCCATCAACCACTCGGGAAGGGAAGGTGGCTACACCTTC. It yields the protein CAINHSGREGGYTF.

Of note for this clonotype: Sequence at one end of the junction differs from germline and may be a read error. The rearrangement joins TRBV6-2 or TRBV6-3 to TRBJ2-1, with D uncertain. From germline, CDR1 is MNHEY and CDR2 SVGEGT. There are 12 residues in the CDR3. The CDR3 here is CTSSSGYDEQFF. The CDR3 DNA sequence: TGTACCAGCAGTTCCGGTTACGATGAGCAGTTCTTC.

As concerns this clonotype: A much larger clone differs by one base, so this may be a read error. V usage is TRBV11-2 and J usage is TRBJ2-7; weak D call: TRBD1 (5 bases). This CDR3 comprises 12 residues. Germline V gives CDR1 SGHAT, CDR2 FQNNGV. The DNA for the CDR3 is TGTGCCGGCAGCTTAGGACACTACGAGCAGTACTTC. Its translation is CAGSLGHYEQYF.

This clonotype appeared a few times. J is TRBJ2-7 and V is TRBV30, with no clear D. V shed 0 bases and J shed 7 bases, with 10 bases lying between them. The CDR3 is made up of 12 amino acids. The germline V gene encodes CDR1 GTSNPN and CDR2 SVGIG (reference sequence). CDR3 sequence reads: CAWSVPEEEQYF. The CDR3 DNA follows: TGTGCCTGGAGTGTACCTGAGGAAGAGCAGTACTTC. The variable domain in full, with the rest retrieved from reference TRBV30 and TRBJ2-7, is SQTIHQWPATLVQPVGSPLSLECTVEGTSNPNLYWYRQAAGRGLQLLFYSVGIGQISSEVPQNLSASRPQDRQFILSSKKLLLSDSGFYLCAWSVPEEEQYFGPGTRLTVT.

To note about this clonotype: A read error may produce the germline difference seen at one junction end. The chain combines TRBV6-6 with TRBJ2-3; 7 bases fit TRBD1. From germline, CDR1 is MNHNY and CDR2 SVGAGI (reference sequence). This CDR3 is built from 15 residues. DNA of the CDR3: TGTGCTAGCAGTCAGAACAGGGGATTCACAGATACGCATTATTTT. Its protein product is CASSQNRGFTDTHYF.

With regard to this clonotype: One base away lies a much larger clone, so this may be a sequencing read error. DNA of the CDR3: TGCAGCGTCGCCCTTTTAGCGGGAGACCGCGAGCGGTACTTC. This translates into CSVALLAGDRERYF. The V call is TRBV29-1, the J call TRBJ2-7; 9 nucleotides align to TRBD2. Germline V gene lookup returns CDR1 SQVTM and CDR2 ANQGSEA. This CDR3 is built from 14 residues.

About this clonotype itself: A much larger clone differs by one base, so this may be a read error. This chain joins TRBV10-3 and TRBJ1-1; D unclear. The CDR3 sequence is 12 residues long. Germline values: CDR1 ENHRY, CDR2 SYGVKD. The CDR3: CTISEARGEAFF. The CDR3 bases are TGTACCATCAGTGAGGCGAGAGGTGAAGCTTTCTTT.

Concerning this clonotype itself: A read error is possible here, since a much larger clone lies one base away. CDR3 sequence: CASGQDPQASSYNEQFF. The CDR3 nucleotides are TGCGCCAGCGGCCAAGATCCCCAGGCCAGCTCCTACAATGAGCAGTTCTTC. The chain carries TRBV4-1 and TRBJ2-1; no definite D call. The CDR3 length is 17 residues. Germline V CDR1 and CDR2: MGHRA, YSYEKL.